This T cell receptor beta chain was identified in a study of blood T cell repertoires in COVID-19. Study background: The cDNA or gDNA used as material had been derived from T cells, B-cell-depleted T cells, or PBMCs.

Using immunoSEQ multiplex PCR, the repertoire was profiled, and TCRdb retains in-frame clones only, with some absent. The sample records fewer than 80,000 clones, about 76% being singletons. In germline, CDR1 is SGDLS, CDR2 YYNGEE. The CDR3 covers 16 residues. The V segment lost 3 bases and the J segment 4 bases; nucleotides outside the gene matches: 9. The rearrangement joins TRBV9 to TRBJ2-3, with TRBD1 matching over 9 bases. Source material: peripheral blood. The clonotype was recovered from a human donor in a cohort sampled during active COVID-19. This CDR3 reads CASSARPGTGPDTQYF. The CDR3 bases are TGTGCCAGCAGCGCCCGACCGGGGACAGGGCCAGATACGCAGTATTTT.